This TCR beta chain was identified in a study of CD8 T cells in Susac syndrome. Only a few counts were recorded for this clonotype. Antigen unknown. Treatment-naive patients with stable or active relapsing-remitting disease were the multiple sclerosis controls. The authors negatively isolated CD8+ and CD4+ T cells and FACS-enriched TEMRA cells. General study findings and limits: As the study acknowledged, the number of individuals in its TCR sequencing and HLA analysis was relatively small.

An amount of RNA that ranged from 0.5 to 1 ug was reverse transcribed with random hexamers. The amplification used immunoSEQ multiplex PCR on TCR beta CDR3; it spanned 54 Vbeta and 13 Jbeta. Via MiXCR, TCRdb re-called the immunoSEQ multiplex PCR reads, giving one row per CDR3 protein. The data show roughly 300,000 distinct CDR3 sequences, approximately 81% seen once. Trimming left V 0 bases short and J 0 bases short, with 12 bases between. The CDR3 is made up of 16 amino acids. From germline, CDR1 is DFQATT and CDR2 SNEGSKA (reference sequence). V is TRBV20-1 and J is TRBJ2-1; D is uncertain. This TCR came from a human donor with multiple sclerosis. Sequenced input: CD8+ T cells from PBMCs. The CDR3 loop is CSARDLAGSSYNEQFF. CDR3 nucleotides: TGCAGTGCTAGAGATCTGGCTGGAAGCTCCTACAATGAGCAGTTCTTC.